The 29 T cell receptor beta chains given below trace back to one sample, sequenced in a study of cytomegalovirus exposure and HLA in healthy donors. Amplification used 60 Vbeta primers and 13 Jbeta primers. Generated by immunoSEQ multiplex PCR, the TCRdb table keeps only in-frame clones and is missing some. There are fewer than 200,000 clones in the sample; 60% to 85% occur only once, and approximately 0.76% lies in the top ten. The specimen was PBMCs. All receptors derive from a female donor in good health and CMV-seronegative.

For this clone: This CDR3 is also generated by other DNA sequences in the sample. The J gene is TRBJ2-3, the V gene TRBV7-2; a weak D match, TRBD2 (7 bases). Trimming took 1 base from V and 3 from J, leaving 14 bases between them. This CDR3 comprises 16 residues. Germline values: CDR1 SGHTA, CDR2 FQGNSA. The CDR3 DNA is TGTGCCAGCAGCTTAGTTTGGGGGGGGGCGACAGATACGCAGTATTTT. Protein sequence: CASSLVWGGATDTQYF.

V is TRBV6-1 and J is TRBJ1-4; possibly TRBD1 for D (6 bases). CDR1 and CDR2 (germline): MNHNS, SASEGT. Trimming removed 5 bases from V and 7 bases from J, with 17 bases in between. CDR3 length equals 15 residues. CDR3 amino acids: CASSRPTGRGEKLFF. The CDR3 bases are TGTGCCAGCAGTCGACCGACAGGACGGGGTGAAAAACTGTTTTTT.

The rearrangement joins TRBV27 to TRBJ2-7, with 8 nucleotides matching TRBD2. Germline trimming cut 3 bases from V and 7 bases from J; bases unmatched to any gene: 14. The germline V gene has CDR1 MNHEY and CDR2 SMNVEV (reference sequence). The CDR3 is 16 residues long. The CDR3 is CASSFIGAGARGEQYF. CDR3 nucleotides: TGTGCCAGCAGTTTCATAGGAGCGGGAGCACGGGGAGAGCAGTACTTC.

As to this clone: The junction departs from germline at one end; a sequencing error may be responsible. The chain recombines TRBV5-8 with TRBJ2-7, with TRBD1 identical over 7 bases. The length of the CDR3 is 13 residues. Germline values: CDR1 SGHTS, CDR2 YDEGEE. CDR3 bases: TGTGCCAGCAGCAAGGGACAGATCTACGGGCAGTACTTC. Encoded protein: CASSKGQIYGQYF. The variable domain in full, with the rest retrieved from reference TRBV5-8 and TRBJ2-7, is EAGVTQSPTHLIKTRGQQATLRCSPISGHTSVYWYQQALGLGLQFLLWYDEGEERNRGNFPPRFSGRQFPNYSSELNVNALELEDSALYLCASSKGQIYGQYFGPGTRLTVT.

The gene calls are TRBV21-1 and TRBJ2-5; the table's TRBD1 call for D was not verified on the DNA. TRBV21-1 is designated a pseudogene. This CDR3 comprises 16 residues. DNA for the CDR3: TGTGCCAGCAGCAATCTCGGAACAGGGGAACAAGAGACCCAGTACTTC. Translation: CASSNLGTGEQETQYF.

This clone was recorded once. The chain couples TRBV7-2 to TRBJ1-2; D unclear. CDR1 and CDR2 (germline): SGHTA, FQGNSA. The V and J ends lost 0 bases and 8 bases respectively, with 10 bases between them. The CDR3 loop spans 13 amino acids. CDR3 DNA sequence: TGTGCCAGCAGCTTAGCCTCCGGGTGGGGCTACACCTTC. Translation gives CASSLASGWGYTF.

CDR3 amino acids: CASSYLAGDNTQYF. The CDR3 DNA is TGTGCCAGCAGTTACTTAGCGGGAGATAATACGCAGTATTTT. This sequence joins TRBV6-5 and TRBJ2-3; 9 nucleotides agree with TRBD2. J lost 7 bases, V lost 1 base, and 3 bases had no gene match. Germline V gene lookup returns CDR1 MNHEY and CDR2 SVGAGI. The CDR3 loop spans 14 amino acids.

In its sample, this clone was seen a few times. The V call is TRBV21-1, the J call TRBJ1-4; the table's TRBD1 call for D was not verified on the DNA. TRBV21-1 is termed a pseudogene. The CDR3 loop spans 15 amino acids. This CDR3 reads CASSTRQGSGEKLFF. The CDR3 DNA reads TGTGCCAGCAGCACCAGACAGGGATCAGGCGAAAAACTGTTTTTT.

Concerning this clone: At one end the junction does not follow the germline gene, possibly because of a read error. This chain uses TRBV29-1 with TRBJ2-3; D is possibly TRBD2 (6 bases). The germline V gene encodes CDR1 SQVTM and CDR2 ANQGSEA. CDR3 length: 8 residues. For the CDR3, the DNA is TGCAGTGGTCATACGGGGGATTTT. Its translation is CSGHTGDF.

V is TRBV5-5 and J is TRBJ1-2; TRBD1 is a possible D gene (5 bases). The CDR3 is 15 amino acids. Trimming left V 0 bases short and J 5 bases short, with 14 bases between. Germline V gene sequence: CDR1 SGHKS, CDR2 YYEKEE (reference sequence). CDR3 sequence: CASSLASGTVYGYTF. For the CDR3, the DNA is TGTGCCAGCAGCTTGGCCAGCGGGACTGTTTATGGCTACACCTTC. Full variable domain (missing parts from reference TRBV5-5 and TRBJ1-2): DAGVTQSPTHLIKTRGQQVTLRCSPISGHKSVSWYQQVLGQGPQFIFQYYEKEERGRGNFPDRFSARQFPNYSSELNVNALLLGDSALYLCASSLASGTVYGYTFGSGTRLTVV.

The chain has TRBV5-1 and TRBJ2-7, with 7 bases lining up with TRBD2. The CDR3 spans 12 residues. The V segment lost 4 bases and the J segment 3 bases; nucleotides outside the gene matches: 1. Germline loops: CDR1 SGHRS, CDR2 YFSETQ. The CDR3 spells CASSGGGYEQYF. DNA for the CDR3: TGCGCCAGCAGCGGGGGGGGCTACGAGCAGTACTTC.

This chain uses TRBV18 with TRBJ2-5; a weak D match, TRBD1 (5 bases). This CDR3 region has 12 residues. V lost 8 bases to trimming and J lost 6 bases, with 13 bases between them. The germline V gene encodes CDR1 KGHSH and CDR2 LQKENI. The CDR3 reads CASEGQGQTQYF. CDR3 sequence (DNA): TGTGCCAGCGAAGGTCAGGGTCAGACCCAGTACTTC.

The CDR3 protein is CASSHGTGFGYEQYF. In nucleotides, the CDR3 is TGTGCCAGCAGCCATGGGACAGGGTTCGGCTACGAGCAGTACTTC. V gene TRBV11-2 combines with J gene TRBJ2-7; 9 nucleotides agree with TRBD1. The germline CDR1 and CDR2 sequences are SGHAT and FQNNGV. The CDR3 contains 15 residues. V lost 5 bases to trimming and J lost 3 bases; unmatched junction nucleotides: 8.

This chain uses TRBV27 with TRBJ1-2, with a tentative D call TRBD1 (6 bases). With 6 bases removed from V and 7 bases from J, the gap between germline ends came to 24 bases. CDR1 and CDR2 (germline): MNHEY, SMNVEV (reference sequence). The CDR3 is made up of 16 amino acids. Written as DNA, the CDR3 is TGTGCCAGCAGCTCCCCGGCACGAGCAGGGGCGGGTGGCTACACCTTC. This sequence encodes CASSSPARAGAGGYTF.

The V and J genes are TRBV28 and TRBJ1-5; TRBD1 might be the D (5 bases). The CDR3 totals 14 residues. From germline, CDR1 is MDHEN and CDR2 SYDVKM. Deletions cut 3 bases from V and 7 bases from J, with 13 bases between. Here the CDR3 DNA reads TGTGCCAGCAGTTTCGGGGGTGGAGGGCAGCCCCAGCATTTT. Amino acids: CASSFGGGGQPQHF.

The chain joins TRBV7-9 to TRBJ2-1; TRBD1 agrees at 8 bases. Trimming at V came to 5 bases and at J to 10 bases, leaving 13 bases not matched to a gene. Germline V gene lookup returns CDR1 SEHNR and CDR2 FQNEAQ (reference sequence). The CDR3 covers 15 residues. The CDR3 reads CASSIRGLGGTEQFF. The CDR3 region has the DNA TGTGCCAGCAGCATCAGGGGGCTTGGGGGTACGGAGCAGTTCTTC.

The rearrangement links TRBV28 to TRBJ2-2; D is possibly TRBD2 (5 bases). Germline loops: CDR1 MDHEN, CDR2 SYDVKM. This CDR3 spans 12 amino acids. V was clipped by 11 bases and J by 7 bases, with 14 bases between them. The CDR3 DNA follows: TGTGCCGTTCAGCCCGGGGTCGGGGAGCTGTTTTTT. It yields the protein CAVQPGVGELFF. The variable domain in full, with the rest retrieved from reference TRBV28 and TRBJ2-2, is DVKVTQSSRYLVKRTGEKVFLECVQDMDHENMFWYRQDPGLGLRLIYFSYDVKMKEKGDIPEGYSVSREKKERFSLILESASTNQTSMYLCAVQPGVGELFFGEGSRLTVL.

The chain has TRBV7-3 and TRBJ2-1, with 8 bases lining up with TRBD1. Per germline, CDR1 SGHTA and CDR2 FQGTGA. V lost 4 bases to trimming and J lost 1 base; unmatched junction nucleotides: 12. The CDR3 contains 18 residues. The CDR3 protein is CASSSLTGGTPSYNEQFF. The CDR3, as DNA: TGTGCCAGCAGCTCGCTCACAGGGGGGACTCCTTCCTACAATGAGCAGTTCTTC.

The rearrangement uses TRBV11-3 and TRBJ1-1; D remains ambiguous. V was trimmed by 2 bases and J by 4 bases, leaving 8 bases between them. The germline V gene has CDR1 SGHNT and CDR2 YENEEA. This CDR3 region has 13 residues. CDR3 nucleotide sequence: TGTGCCAGCAGCTTACTAGAGGGCACTGAAGCTTTCTTT. Translating it yields CASSLLEGTEAFF.

The chain carries TRBV19 and TRBJ2-2; TRBD2 aligns across 8 bases. V lost 6 bases, J lost 0 bases, and 0 bases stayed unmatched. There are 14 residues in the CDR3. Per the germline V gene, CDR1 is LNHDA and CDR2 is SQIVND (reference sequence). Written as DNA, the CDR3 is TGTGCCAGTAGACTAGCGGCGAACACCGGGGAGCTGTTTTTT. Translating gives CASRLAANTGELFF. The whole variable domain, filled in from reference TRBV19 and TRBJ2-2, reads DGGITQSPKYLFRKEGQNVTLSCEQNLNHDAMYWYRQDPGQGLRLIYYSQIVNDFQKGDIAEGYSVSREKKESFPLTVTSAQKNPTAFYLCASRLAANTGELFFGEGSRLTVL.

A few counts support this clone. The J gene is TRBJ2-1, the V gene TRBV4-2; 10 bases fit TRBD2. V lost 0 bases to trimming and J lost 0 bases; unmatched junction nucleotides: 11. In germline, CDR1 is LGHNA, CDR2 YNFKEQ. This CDR3 has 20 amino acids. The CDR3 DNA reads TGTGCCAGCAGCCAAGATGAGGGTAGCGGGGGGCCGAGCTCCTACAATGAGCAGTTCTTC. Its protein product is CASSQDEGSGGPSSYNEQFF.

This clone has only one observation. The chain is built from TRBV2 and TRBJ2-3; D is unclear. The germline CDR1 and CDR2 sequences are SNHLY and FYNNEI. V was pared by 4 bases and J by 2 bases, with 10 bases between. The CDR3 loop spans 14 amino acids. The CDR3 DNA reads as TGTGCCAGCAGTGCAGGCCCATTCACAGATACGCAGTATTTT. Translated: CASSAGPFTDTQYF.

This clone was recorded a few times. The V and J genes are TRBV6-5 and TRBJ2-7; D might be TRBD2 (6 bases). The V gene's germline CDR1 is MNHEY and CDR2 SVGAGI. This CDR3 is built from 16 residues. Trimming cost V 4 bases and J 0 bases, with 16 bases left between them. The CDR3 bases are TGTGCCAGCAGTTTAGGCGGGACTCTTAGCTCCTACGAGCAGTACTTC. This gives the protein CASSLGGTLSSYEQYF.

This clone was counted between two and nine times. The V and J genes are TRBV10-3 and TRBJ2-3; possible D gene TRBD2, 6 bases. Per the germline V gene, CDR1 is ENHRY and CDR2 is SYGVKD. The CDR3 consists of 14 residues. Trimming took off 4 bases at V and 4 bases at J, with 12 bases between the two ends. The chain's CDR3 is CAISGGGEADTQYF. In nucleotides, the CDR3 is TGTGCCATCAGTGGAGGTGGGGAGGCAGATACGCAGTATTTT.

The chain carries TRBV28 and TRBJ2-3; TRBD1 matches at 11 bases. The CDR3 runs 17 residues. CDR1 is MDHEN and CDR2 is SYDVKM in the germline V gene. The trim removed 2 bases at V and 4 bases at J, leaving 8 bases unmatched. As DNA, the CDR3 is TGTGCCAGCAGTTTACCACCGGGACAGGGGGTATCAGATACGCAGTATTTT. Amino acids: CASSLPPGQGVSDTQYF.

The CDR3 reads CASSTATLGSYEQYF. In DNA, the CDR3 is TGCGCCAGCAGTACAGCCACTCTCGGCTCCTACGAGCAGTACTTC. This chain uses TRBV5-1 with TRBJ2-7; D gene ambiguous. This CDR3 comprises 15 residues. The germline V and J ends were trimmed by 5 bases and 0 bases, with 15 bases remaining between them. Germline lookup yields CDR1 SGHRS and CDR2 YFSETQ.

This clone was seen a single time. This chain uses TRBV30 with TRBJ2-7; 11 positions match TRBD1. J was trimmed by 0 bases and V by 5 bases; bases with no gene match: 6. The CDR3 is made up of 15 amino acids. Germline V gives CDR1 GTSNPN, CDR2 SVGIG (reference sequence). The CDR3 bases are TGTGCCTGGGATCGGGACAGGGGGATCTCCTACGAGCAGTACTTC. Translated, it gives CAWDRDRGISYEQYF.

The genes are TRBV7-2 and TRBJ1-5, with D hard to call. The CDR3 totals 14 residues. The V gene lost 1 base and the J gene lost 7 bases, with 11 bases spanning the gap. Germline loops: CDR1 SGHTA, CDR2 FQGNSA. CDR3 coding DNA: TGTGCCAGCAGCTTAGTTTCTGTGGGCCAGCCCCAGCATTTT. Translating gives CASSLVSVGQPQHF.

This clone was detected once. The chain's CDR3 is CASSLGQIVETQYF. CDR3 bases: TGTGCCAGCAGCTTAGGACAGATAGTAGAGACCCAGTACTTC. V is TRBV7-9 and J is TRBJ2-5; tentatively, D is TRBD1 (5 bases). CDR1 and CDR2 (germline): SEHNR, FQNEAQ (reference sequence). This CDR3 region has 14 residues. The V and J ends lost 1 base and 4 bases respectively, with 10 bases between them.